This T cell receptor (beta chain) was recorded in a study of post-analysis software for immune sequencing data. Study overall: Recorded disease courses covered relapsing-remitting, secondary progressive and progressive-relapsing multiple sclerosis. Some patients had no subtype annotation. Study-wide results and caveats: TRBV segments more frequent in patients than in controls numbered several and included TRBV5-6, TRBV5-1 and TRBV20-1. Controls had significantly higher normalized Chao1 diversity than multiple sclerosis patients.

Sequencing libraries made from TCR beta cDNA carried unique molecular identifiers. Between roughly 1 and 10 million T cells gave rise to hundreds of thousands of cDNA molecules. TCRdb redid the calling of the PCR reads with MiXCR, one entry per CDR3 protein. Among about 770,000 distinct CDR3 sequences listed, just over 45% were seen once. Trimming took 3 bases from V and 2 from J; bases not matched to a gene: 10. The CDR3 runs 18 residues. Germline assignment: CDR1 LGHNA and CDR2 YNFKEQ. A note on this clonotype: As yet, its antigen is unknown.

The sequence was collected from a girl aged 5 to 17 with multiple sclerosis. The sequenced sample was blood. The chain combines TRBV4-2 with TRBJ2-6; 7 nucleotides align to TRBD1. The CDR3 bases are TGTGCCAGCAGCCACTATAGGGGGCGCTTAGCTGGGGCCAACGTCCTGACTTTC. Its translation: CASSHYRGRLAGANVLTF.